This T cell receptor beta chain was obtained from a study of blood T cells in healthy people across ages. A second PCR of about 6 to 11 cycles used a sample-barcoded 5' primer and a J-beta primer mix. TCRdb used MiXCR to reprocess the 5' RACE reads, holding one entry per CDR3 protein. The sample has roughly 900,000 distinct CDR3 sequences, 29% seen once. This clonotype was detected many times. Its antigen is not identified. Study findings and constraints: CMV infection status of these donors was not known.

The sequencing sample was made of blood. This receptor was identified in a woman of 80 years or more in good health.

The CDR3 protein is CASSGRIGGPNYGYTF. The DNA for the CDR3 is TGTGCCAGCAGCGGAAGAATCGGGGGACCCAACTATGGCTACACCTTC. The genes are TRBV7-2 and TRBJ1-2, with D tentatively TRBD1 (5 bases). CDR3 length: 16 residues. V gave up 5 bases and J gave up 2 bases, with 18 bases separating them. Germline CDR1 SGHTA, CDR2 FQGNSA.